The present T cell receptor beta chain was sequenced within a study of response to subunit inactivated influenza vaccine. Whole-study findings and limits: Authors proposed each seasonal influenza vaccination draws in few new T cells.

In regard to this clonotype: Its antigen is unknown.

TCRdb re-analysed the RT-PCR reads in MiXCR, keeping a single row per CDR3 protein. The sample consists of hundreds of thousands of distinct CDR3 sequences, 11% to 15% of them appearing once. V dropped 7 bases and J dropped 0 bases, with 11 bases sitting between them. The V gene's germline CDR1 is SQVTM and CDR2 ANQGSEA. This CDR3 region has 13 residues. The TCR was taken from a man over 45 who received an inactivated influenza vaccine. V and J are TRBV29-1 and TRBJ2-3; perhaps TRBD2 as D (5 bases). Source: PBMCs from blood, taken around two weeks before vaccination. The CDR3 sequence: CSGLADSTDTQYF. The DNA for the CDR3 is TGCAGCGGTCTAGCCGATAGCACAGATACGCAGTATTTT.